Listed here are 2 T cell receptor beta chains from one sample, sequenced in a study of blood T cell repertoires in COVID-19. Sequencing was performed with immunoSEQ multiplex PCR; in TCRdb, only in-frame clones are kept and a portion is missing. The data hold about 120,000 clones, with 87% observed a single time. The specimen was peripheral blood. The receptors here all came from a woman between 65 and 79 years old with acute or convalescent COVID-19.

The V gene is TRBV5-1, the J gene TRBJ2-1, with 10 bases that match TRBD2. Germline lookup yields CDR1 SGHRS and CDR2 YFSETQ. V lost 2 bases and J lost 2; bases outside the gene matches: 1. The CDR3 runs 15 residues. The CDR3 sequence: CASSLTSGAYNEQFF. In DNA, the CDR3 is TGCGCCAGCAGCTTAACTAGCGGGGCCTACAATGAGCAGTTCTTC.

The gene calls are TRBV28 and TRBJ2-3; D unclear. The CDR3 runs to 15 residues. The germline gives CDR1 MDHEN, CDR2 SYDVKM. V shed 6 bases and J shed 0 bases, with 13 bases lying between them. CDR3 residues: CASRRAGSSTDTQYF. As DNA, the CDR3 is TGTGCCAGCAGACGAGCCGGGTCGAGCACAGATACGCAGTATTTT.